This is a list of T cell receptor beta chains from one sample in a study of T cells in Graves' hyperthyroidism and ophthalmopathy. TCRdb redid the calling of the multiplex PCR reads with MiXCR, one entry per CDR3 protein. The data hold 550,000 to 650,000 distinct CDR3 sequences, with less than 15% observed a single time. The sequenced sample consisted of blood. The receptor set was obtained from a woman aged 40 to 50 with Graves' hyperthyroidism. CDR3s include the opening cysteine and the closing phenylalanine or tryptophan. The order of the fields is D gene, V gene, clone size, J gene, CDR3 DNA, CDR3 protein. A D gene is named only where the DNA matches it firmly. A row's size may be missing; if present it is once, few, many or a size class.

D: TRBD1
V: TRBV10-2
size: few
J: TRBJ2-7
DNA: TGCGCCAGCAGTGAGCCGAGACTTAGGACAGGGCCGTCCCCTTTCTCCTACGAGCAGTACTTC
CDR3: CASSEPRLRTGPSPFSYEQYF

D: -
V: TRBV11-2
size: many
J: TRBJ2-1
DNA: TGTGCCAGCAGCTTAGGTCTGGGATATGAGCAGTTCTTC
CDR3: CASSLGLGYEQFF

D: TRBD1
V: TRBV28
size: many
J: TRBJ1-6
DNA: TGTGCCAGCAGTCCTCGACAGGGAAGCTCACCCCTCCACTTT
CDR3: CASSPRQGSSPLHF

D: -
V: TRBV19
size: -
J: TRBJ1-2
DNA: TGTGCCAGTAGTTCTCTCATCTATGGCTACACCTTC
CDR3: CASSSLIYGYTF

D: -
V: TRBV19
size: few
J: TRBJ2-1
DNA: TGTGCCAGTAGTATTATGCAGGGGAGAAATGAGCAGTTCTTC
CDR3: CASSIMQGRNEQFF

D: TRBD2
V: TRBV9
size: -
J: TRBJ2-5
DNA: TGTGCCGGCAGCGGACGAGGGACTAGCGGGACGGAGACCCAGTACTTC
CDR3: CAGSGRGTSGTETQYF

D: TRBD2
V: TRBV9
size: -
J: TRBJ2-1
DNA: TGTGCCAGCAGCGCGACTAGCGTGCTGTACAATGAGCAGTTCTTC
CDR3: CASSATSVLYNEQFF

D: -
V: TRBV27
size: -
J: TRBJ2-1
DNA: TGTGCCAGCGGACTACTGGCGGGCCCCTACAATGAGCAGTTCTTC
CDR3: CASGLLAGPYNEQFF

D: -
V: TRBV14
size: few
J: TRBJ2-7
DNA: TGTGCCAGCAGCCAAGACAGCGTAGTGGACTACGAGCAGTACTTC
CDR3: CASSQDSVVDYEQYF

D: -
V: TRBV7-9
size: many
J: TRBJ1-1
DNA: TGTGCCAGCAGCCCTACGGAGAGGACAGCTGAAGCTTTCTTT
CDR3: CASSPTERTAEAFF

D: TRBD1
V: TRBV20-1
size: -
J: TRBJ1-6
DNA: TGCAGTGCTAGAGCTGCGAGAGTGGGACAGGGGCTAGAGTCCTATAATTCACCCCTCCACTTT
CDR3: CSARAARVGQGLESYNSPLHF

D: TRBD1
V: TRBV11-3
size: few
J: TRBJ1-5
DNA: TGTGCCAGCAGCTTGTGGGACAGGGGGATATATGCGGGCAATCAGCCCCAGCATTTT
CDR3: CASSLWDRGIYAGNQPQHF

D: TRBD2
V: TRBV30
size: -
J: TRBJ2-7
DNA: TGTGCCTGGAGTCCGACTAGCGGGGCGGTTTACGAGCAGTACTTC
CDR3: CAWSPTSGAVYEQYF

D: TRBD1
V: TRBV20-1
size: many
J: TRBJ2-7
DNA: TGCAGTGCTAGAGACCGGGACAGGGGACCCTACGAGCAGTACTTC
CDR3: CSARDRDRGPYEQYF

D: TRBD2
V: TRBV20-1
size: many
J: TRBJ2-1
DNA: TGCAGTGCTCGATCCCGGGACTACACCTACAATGAGCAGTTCTTC
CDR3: CSARSRDYTYNEQFF

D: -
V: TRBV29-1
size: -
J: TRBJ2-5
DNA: TGCAGCGTTGAAATAAGGGCTAGCGCAGATTTTAGAGAGACCCAGTACTTC
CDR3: CSVEIRASADFRETQYF

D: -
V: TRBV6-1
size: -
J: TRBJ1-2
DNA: TGTGCCAGCAGTGAATCGGGAGATCCTTTAACCTATGGCTACACCTTC
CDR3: CASSESGDPLTYGYTF